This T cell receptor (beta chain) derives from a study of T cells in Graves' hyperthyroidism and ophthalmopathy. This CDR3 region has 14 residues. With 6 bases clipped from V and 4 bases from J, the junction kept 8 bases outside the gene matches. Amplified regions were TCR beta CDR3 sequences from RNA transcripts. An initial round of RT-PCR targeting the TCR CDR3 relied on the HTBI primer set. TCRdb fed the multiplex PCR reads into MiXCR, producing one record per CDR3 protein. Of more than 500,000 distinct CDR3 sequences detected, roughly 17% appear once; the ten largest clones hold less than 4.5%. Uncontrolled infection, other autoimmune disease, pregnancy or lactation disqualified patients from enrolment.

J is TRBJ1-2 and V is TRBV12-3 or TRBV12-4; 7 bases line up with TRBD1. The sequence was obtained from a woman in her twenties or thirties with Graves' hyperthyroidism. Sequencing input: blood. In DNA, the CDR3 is TGTGCCAGCAGGAAGACAGGGATAGGCTATGGCTACACCTTC. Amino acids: CASRKTGIGYGYTF.